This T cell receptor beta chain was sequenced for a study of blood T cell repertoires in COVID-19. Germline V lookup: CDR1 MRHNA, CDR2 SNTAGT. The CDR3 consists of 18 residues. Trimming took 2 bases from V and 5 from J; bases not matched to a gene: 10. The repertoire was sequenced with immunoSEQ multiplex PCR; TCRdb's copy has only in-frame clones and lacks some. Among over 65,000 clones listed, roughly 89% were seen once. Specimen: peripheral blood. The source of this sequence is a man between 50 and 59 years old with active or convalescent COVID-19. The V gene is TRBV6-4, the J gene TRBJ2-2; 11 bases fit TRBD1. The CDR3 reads CASSDPPGQGARTGELFF. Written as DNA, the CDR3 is TGTGCCAGCAGTGACCCCCCCGGACAGGGGGCAAGAACCGGGGAGCTGTTTTTT.